This TCR beta chain was obtained from a study of radiotherapy plus CTLA-4 blockade in lung cancer (dated by TCRdb to 2016 to 2019). Concerning the study at large: Objective responses occurred in 18% of enrolled patients, and 31% achieved disease control.

A remark on this clone: This receptor's antigen is unknown. No much larger clonotype is one base removed from it; base qualities were not supplied.

Libraries were constructed by the immunoSEQ multiplex PCR assay. TCRdb mirrors the immuneACCESS table, restricted to in-frame sequences. Some clones are absent from its copies; in checked studies, under half trace to an unresolved V gene, and the reason for the others is unknown. The sample yields 64,000 or so clones; approximately 65% were counted once. The ten largest clones add up to about 8.9% of the sample. Overall study results and their limits: The strongest predictors of response were reported to be early dynamic shifts in blood T cell clones along with a rise in serum interferon-beta following radiation. After treatment with radiotherapy and ipilimumab, TCR clones that came from tumors expanded in the peripheral blood.

The germline V gene specifies SGDLS as CDR1 and YYNGEE as CDR2. Counted from cysteine to phenylalanine, this CDR3 has 15 amino acids. Only the CDR3 DNA stays, 45 bases, in frame from base 1. Germline trimming amounts to 2 bases on V and 2 bases on J, with 2 as the count of junction bases outside the gene matches. The study evaluated CTLA-4 blockade (ipilimumab) given together with focal radiation therapy in patients who had chemo-refractory metastatic non-small-cell lung cancer. This receptor was obtained from a human donor with non-small cell lung cancer whose response to radiotherapy plus ipilimumab could not be evaluated. The specimen comprised peripheral blood, sampled from a patient treated with radiotherapy plus ipilimumab. This receptor chain uses TRBV9 and TRBJ2-5, with 11 bases aligning to TRBD1. CDR3 reads: CASSVRDRGQETQYF. The DNA sequence is as follows: TGTGCCAGCAGCGTCCGGGACAGGGGGCAAGAGACCCAGTACTTC.